Below are 10 T cell receptor beta chains sequenced from a single sample in a study of spatial heterogeneity in lung cancer (dated by TCRdb to between 2018 and 2021). Findings and caveats that apply to the study as a whole: The tumor nonsynonymous mutation count correlated with the number of expanded intratumoral alpha and beta TCRs.

In the paper's terms, the time point label means: sample taken at primary tumor resection. No antigens are known for them. The library came from 5' RACE. Sequencing relied on a NextSeq 500. In TCRdb, the public reads were trimmed at Q25 with fastp and aligned with MiXCR, with productive beta chains retained. A single entry per CDR3 protein holds the most common genes and DNA from its merged rows. In this sample the table shows about 2,500 distinct CDR3 sequences, under 7% of which occur a single time. Around a sixth of the sample rests with the top ten. Sequences were derived from lung tumor tissue, sampled at surgery. All receptors come from a male donor with early-stage non-small cell lung cancer.

By sample fraction, this clonotype is medium-sized (0.01 to 0.1%). Because this beta chain is a stray read in a library intended to capture alpha chains, its abundance should not be given much weight. The gene calls are TRBV28 and TRBJ2-3; D remains ambiguous. The CDR3 is 13 amino acids. Trimming shortened V by 5 bases and J by 7 bases, and 13 bases separated the two germline ends. CDR1 is MDHEN and CDR2 is SYDVKM in the germline V gene. The CDR3 sequence is CASSPATLYTQYF. The CDR3 coding sequence is TGTGCCAGCAGTCCCGCGACACTTTATACGCAGTATTTT.

In its sample, this clonotype ranks as medium-sized. This beta chain lies outside the target of a library built for alpha chains; its clone size means little. This chain connects TRBV28 to TRBJ2-1; D gene uncertain. V lost 5 bases to trimming and J lost 5 bases, with 13 bases between them. Germline-derived CDR1 and CDR2 are MDHEN and SYDVKM. CDR3 length: 14 amino acids. The CDR3 sequence: CASSRDGDHNEQFF. The CDR3 nucleotides read TGTGCCAGCAGTCGCGATGGGGATCACAATGAGCAGTTCTTC.

This clonotype is judged medium-sized (0.01 to 0.1%). As an off-target read in a library built for alpha chains, this beta chain has a frequency of little significance. The rearrangement links TRBV20-1 to TRBJ2-7; D gene uncertain. V lost 4 bases and J lost 2, with 15 bases in between. The CDR3 contains 14 residues. Germline values: CDR1 DFQATT, CDR2 SNEGSKA (reference sequence). The CDR3: CSATRAQSPYEQYF. The CDR3 nucleotides are TGCAGTGCTACTAGGGCCCAGTCTCCCTACGAGCAGTACTTC.

At least ten counts were recorded for this clonotype. This beta chain lies outside the target of a library built for alpha chains; its clone size means little. This sequence joins TRBV7-2 and TRBJ1-1; D not certain. V lost 2 bases and J 4 bases, leaving 8 bases between the germline ends. CDR1 is SGHTA, CDR2 FQGNSA, per germline. This CDR3 region has 13 residues. Here the CDR3 DNA reads TGTGCCAGCAGCTTACTTAGGTCCACTGAAGCTTTCTTT. Amino acid sequence: CASSLLRSTEAFF.

By proportion, this clonotype is large. The library was built for alpha chains, so this beta chain is an off-target read and its size means little. The chain recombines TRBV20-1 with TRBJ2-7; D tentatively fits TRBD1 or TRBD2 (5 bases each). The germline V and J ends were trimmed by 6 bases and 5 bases, with 14 bases remaining between them. Looked up from germline, CDR1 is DFQATT and CDR2 is SNEGSKA (reference sequence). This CDR3 has 12 amino acids. The DNA of the CDR3 is TGCAGTGCCATAGGGACGGCCGACGAGCAGTACTTC. Encoded protein: CSAIGTADEQYF.

By share, this clonotype counts as medium-sized. This beta chain is off target for a library built for alpha chains, so its abundance means little. The gene calls are TRBV7-9 and TRBJ2-5; D is possibly TRBD2 (7 bases). V was cut by 5 bases and J by 1 base, with 17 bases left in between. CDR1 and CDR2 (germline): SEHNR, FQNEAQ (reference sequence). The CDR3 runs 16 residues. CDR3 residues: CASSLGGGGLQETQYF. CDR3 DNA: TGTGCCAGCAGCCTGGGGGGCGGGGGCCTCCAAGAGACCCAGTACTTC.

This clonotype is labeled as medium-sized. This beta chain was picked up by a library intended for alpha chains and is off target, so its count carries little meaning. The chain couples TRBV5-1 to TRBJ2-1; tentative D call: TRBD2 (6 bases). This CDR3 has 15 residues. Germline V CDR1 and CDR2: SGHRS, YFSETQ. The ends were cut back, 0 bases at V and 2 bases at J, with 9 bases in the middle. The CDR3 reads CASSLDTGAYNEQFF. CDR3 DNA: TGCGCCAGCAGCTTGGACACGGGAGCCTACAATGAGCAGTTCTTC.

In this sample, this clonotype turned up many times. This beta chain turned up in a library designed for alpha chains; as an off-target read, its abundance says little. This chain links TRBV12-3 or TRBV12-4 with TRBJ1-2; no reliable D call. The ends were cut back, 3 bases at V and 3 bases at J, with 11 bases in the middle. The CDR3 contains 14 residues. In DNA form, the CDR3 reads TGTGCCAGCAGTTTTGAGTGGGCGTACTATGGCTACACCTTC. Its protein product is CASSFEWAYYGYTF.

This clonotype was counted ten times or more. The library was prepared for alpha chains; this beta chain is a stray read, so its frequency means little. The chain uses TRBV20-1 and TRBJ2-5; D is possibly TRBD1 or TRBD2 (5 bases each). The germline gives CDR1 DFQATT, CDR2 SNEGSKA (reference sequence). The ends were cut back, 7 bases at V and 7 bases at J, with 13 bases in the middle. The CDR3 totals 11 residues. CDR3 sequence: CSGWDRRTQYF. In DNA, the CDR3 is TGCAGTGGCTGGGACCGTCGGACCCAGTACTTC.

By proportion, this clonotype is medium-sized. This beta chain is a stray read from a library made for alpha chains; its abundance is not meaningful. V usage is TRBV4-1 and J usage is TRBJ1-2; D gene ambiguous. V was shortened by 0 bases and J by 7 bases, with 12 bases between the two germline ends. The CDR3 sequence is 14 residues long. Germline CDR1 is MGHRA and CDR2 is YSYEKL. This chain's CDR3 is CASSQEGGLRGYTF. The CDR3 nucleotides read TGCGCCAGCAGCCAAGAGGGCGGCCTTCGTGGCTACACCTTC.